The T cell receptor (beta chain) under discussion was sequenced for a study of T cells in Graves' hyperthyroidism and ophthalmopathy. Across the study: Peripheral blood was taken when the disease was first diagnosed, before any treatment began.

Patients with ophthalmopathy all had a Clinical Activity Score of at least 3, a NOSPECS grade of at least 4 and duration under 3 months. Thyroid ultrasound and orbital computed tomography, with clinical symptoms and serum thyroxine and TRAb, informed diagnoses. The CDR3 runs to 13 residues. Germline lookup yields CDR1 GTSNPN and CDR2 SVGIG (reference sequence). V lost 4 bases, J lost 0 bases, and 10 bases lay in between. RNA transcripts yielded amplified TCR beta CDR3 regions. The study used the HTBI primer set for a first-round RT-PCR of the TCR CDR3. A single record per CDR3 protein comes from TCRdb applying MiXCR to the multiplex PCR reads. The table shows about 520,000 distinct CDR3 sequences, with around 22% occurring only once.

What was sequenced was blood. The TCR was taken from a woman aged 25 to 39 with Graves' ophthalmopathy. The J gene is TRBJ2-7, the V gene TRBV30; D gene ambiguous. The CDR3 loop is CAWIRSNSYEQYF. For the CDR3, the DNA is TGTGCCTGGATCCGTAGCAACTCCTACGAGCAGTACTTC.